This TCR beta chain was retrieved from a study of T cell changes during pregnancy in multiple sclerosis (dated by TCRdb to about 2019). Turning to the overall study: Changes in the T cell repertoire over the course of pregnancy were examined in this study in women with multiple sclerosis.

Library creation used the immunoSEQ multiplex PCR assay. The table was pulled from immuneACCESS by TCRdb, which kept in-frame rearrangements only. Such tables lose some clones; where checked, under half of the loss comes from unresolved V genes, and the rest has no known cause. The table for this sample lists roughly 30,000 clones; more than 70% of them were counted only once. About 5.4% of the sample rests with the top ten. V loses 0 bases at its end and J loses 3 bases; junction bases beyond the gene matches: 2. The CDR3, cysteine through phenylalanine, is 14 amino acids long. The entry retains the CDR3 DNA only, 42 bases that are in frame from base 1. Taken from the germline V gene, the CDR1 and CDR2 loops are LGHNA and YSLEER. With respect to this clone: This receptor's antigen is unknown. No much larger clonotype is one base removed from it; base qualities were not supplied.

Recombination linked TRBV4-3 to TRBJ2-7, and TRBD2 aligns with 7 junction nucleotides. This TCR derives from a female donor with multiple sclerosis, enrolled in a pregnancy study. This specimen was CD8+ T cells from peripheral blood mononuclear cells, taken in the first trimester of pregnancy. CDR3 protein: CASSQERGIYEQYF. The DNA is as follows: TGCGCCAGCAGCCAAGAGCGGGGGATCTACGAGCAGTACTTC.